This T cell receptor beta chain was found in a study of tissue T cells after allogeneic stem cell transplantation. Overall study results and limits: Alloreactivity or antigen specificity of tissue TCRs was not determined; some clones might be host cells. Few T cell clones were shared across patients, but motif clusters showed tissue-specific shared signatures. TCR repertoires tracked anatomic similarity, regardless of disease or transplant status.

There are 13 residues in the CDR3. CDR1 is NNHDY, CDR2 SYVADS, per germline. The junction had 2 bases not matched to a gene; V was cut back by 5 bases and J by 5 bases. The repertoire was sequenced with immunoSEQ multiplex PCR; TCRdb's copy has only in-frame clones and lacks some. Of roughly 50,000 clones in the sample, less than 75% were seen once. In the case of this clone: Its antigen is currently unknown. Gene names refer to mouse genes. The read terminates 1 residue ahead of where the CDR3 ends, so the germline J gene completes it.

The chain joins TRBV13-3 to TRBJ2-4; 10 bases are shared with TRBD2. This TCR was recovered from a pool of C57BL/6 mice in good health. Input material: sorted cells pooled from one or two spleens. The sequenced part of the CDR3 DNA is TGTGCCAGCAGACTGGGGGGGAGAAACACCTTGTAC. Translation: CASRLGGRNTLY. The full CDR3 protein is CASRLGGRNTLYF.